These 27 T cell receptor beta chains were sequenced from one sample in a study of T cell responses to AZD1222 COVID-19 vaccine. Sequenced by immunoSEQ multiplex PCR; TCRdb stores in-frame clones only, minus some. The data contain about 130,000 clones, more than 90% of them singletons. The sequences come from peripheral blood, collected 28 days after the second AZD1222 dose. Source of these receptors: an adult who received the AZD1222 COVID-19 vaccine.

The chain employs TRBV7-9 and TRBJ1-6; TRBD1 matches at 8 bases. Germline CDR1 is SEHNR and CDR2 is FQNEAQ (reference sequence). The J segment lost 8 bases and the V segment lost 4 bases, leaving 7 bases of the junction unmatched. The CDR3 length is 15 residues. This CDR3 reads CASSSRQGMDSPLHF. The CDR3, as DNA: TGTGCCAGCAGCTCCAGACAGGGGATGGATTCACCCCTCCACTTT.

Concerning this clone itself: The junction shows a germline mismatch at one end, possibly a read error. This chain links TRBV20-1 with TRBJ2-7; 8 positions agree with TRBD2. Germline CDR1 DFQATT, CDR2 SNEGSKA (reference sequence). The CDR3 contains 12 residues. The CDR3 region is CSASRLAGSWDF. The CDR3 DNA reads as TGCAGTGCTAGTCGCCTAGCGGGTAGTTGGGACTTC.

V usage is TRBV6-6 and J usage is TRBJ2-2; TRBD2 is a possible D gene (6 bases). The germline V gene has CDR1 MNHNY and CDR2 SVGAGI (reference sequence). This CDR3 contains 16 residues. V was pared by 0 bases and J by 7 bases, with 15 bases between. The CDR3 sequence: CASSYSSGGTFGELFF. In DNA form, the CDR3 reads TGTGCCAGCAGTTACTCTTCTGGCGGGACGTTCGGGGAGCTGTTTTTT.

The genes are TRBV5-5 and TRBJ1-6; D call uncertain. Trimming removed 2 bases from V and 0 bases from J, with 9 bases in between. The CDR3 sequence is 16 residues long. The V gene's germline CDR1 is SGHKS and CDR2 YYEKEE (reference sequence). CDR3 protein: CASSFPTSSYNSPLHF. The CDR3 coding sequence is TGTGCCAGCAGCTTCCCGACGAGCTCCTATAATTCACCCCTCCACTTT.

CDR3: CASSQETGGIAYGYTF. The CDR3 DNA reads TGTGCCAGCAGCCAAGAGACAGGGGGCATCGCCTATGGCTACACCTTC. The chain combines TRBV4-2 with TRBJ1-2; 10 nucleotides line up with TRBD1. CDR3 length equals 16 residues. CDR1 and CDR2 (germline): LGHNA, YNFKEQ. The junction had 5 bases not matched to a gene; V was cut back by 0 bases and J by 4 bases.

V gene TRBV29-1 combines with J gene TRBJ1-1; a possible D gene is TRBD1 (5 bases). V was clipped by 6 bases and J by 10 bases, with 21 bases between them. CDR3 length: 13 residues. Germline CDR1 SQVTM, CDR2 ANQGSEA. For the CDR3, the DNA is TGCAGCGTAGCGGACGGGGCAGGGAATGGAGCTTTCTTT. Translated, it gives CSVADGAGNGAFF.

This sequence joins TRBV5-4 and TRBJ2-1; D perhaps matches TRBD1 (6 bases). Germline CDR1 reads SGHNT; CDR2 reads YYREEE (reference sequence). Trimming removed 0 bases at V and 2 bases at J, with 12 bases between. The CDR3 is 16 amino acids. The DNA for the CDR3 is TGTGCCAGCAGCTTGGTCCCCAGGGGCCCCTACAATGAGCAGTTCTTC. Its protein is CASSLVPRGPYNEQFF.

The chain's CDR3 is CASRKEGAKYGYTF. DNA of the CDR3: TGTGCCAGTAGAAAGGAGGGGGCCAAGTATGGCTACACCTTC. The V gene is TRBV19, the J gene TRBJ1-2; 7 nucleotides line up with TRBD1. The CDR3 sequence is 14 residues long. The V and J ends lost 6 bases and 5 bases, in that order; junction bases with no gene match: 9. Per germline, CDR1 LNHDA and CDR2 SQIVND (reference sequence).

The J gene is TRBJ2-6, the V gene TRBV19; D gene ambiguous. The germline V and J ends were trimmed by 2 bases and 0 bases, with 14 bases remaining between them. Germline CDR1 LNHDA, CDR2 SQIVND (reference sequence). This CDR3 is built from 18 residues. CDR3 DNA: TGTGCCAGTAGTATACTCCGGGTGGCGGTCTCTGGGGCCAACGTCCTGACTTTC. Encoded protein: CASSILRVAVSGANVLTF. Full variable domain (outside the CDR3, taken from reference TRBV19 and TRBJ2-6): DGGITQSPKYLFRKEGQNVTLSCEQNLNHDAMYWYRQDPGQGLRLIYYSQIVNDFQKGDIAEGYSVSREKKESFPLTVTSAQKNPTAFYLCASSILRVAVSGANVLTFGAGSRLTVL.

The chain is built from TRBV5-1 and TRBJ2-1; no definite D call. The V gene's germline CDR1 is SGHRS and CDR2 YFSETQ. The CDR3 extends over 18 amino acids. V was shortened by 2 bases and J by 8 bases, with 26 bases between the two germline ends. CDR3 amino acids: CASSFLGPETLGVHEQFF. The CDR3 region has the DNA TGCGCCAGCAGCTTTTTGGGCCCTGAGACCTTAGGTGTCCATGAGCAGTTCTTC.

The rearrangement uses TRBV4-3 and TRBJ2-1; the D is unclear. CDR3 size: 15 residues. The V end was cut by 0 bases, the J end by 4 bases, with 10 bases between. Germline values: CDR1 LGHNA, CDR2 YSLEER. CDR3 loop: CASSQDLGSYNEQFF. The DNA of the CDR3 is TGCGCCAGCAGCCAAGATCTAGGGTCTTACAATGAGCAGTTCTTC.

This chain uses TRBV6-1 with TRBJ2-7; 7 positions match TRBD2. The CDR3 is made up of 13 amino acids. Germline values: CDR1 MNHNS, CDR2 SASEGT. The trim removed 2 bases at V and 3 bases at J, leaving 1 base unmatched. CDR3 nucleotides: TGTGCCAGCAGTGAATGGGAGGGCTACGAGCAGTACTTC. Translation gives CASSEWEGYEQYF.

The chain combines TRBV2 with TRBJ1-5; TRBD1 might be the D (5 bases). The CDR3 runs 15 residues. CDR1 SNHLY and CDR2 FYNNEI come from the germline V gene. Trimming shortened V by 4 bases and J by 11 bases, and 21 bases separated the two germline ends. The CDR3 spells CASSGGGAVPTAQHF. In nucleotides, the CDR3 is TGTGCCAGCAGTGGTGGGGGAGCTGTTCCCACGGCCCAGCATTTT.

The chain employs TRBV10-3 and TRBJ1-6, with D possibly being TRBD1 (5 bases). The CDR3 runs to 16 residues. Germline values: CDR1 ENHRY, CDR2 SYGVKD. V lost 3 bases, J lost 0 bases, and 9 bases lay in between. CDR3 in amino acids: CAISDDRSSYNSPLHF. Written as DNA, the CDR3 is TGTGCCATCAGTGACGACAGAAGCTCCTATAATTCACCCCTCCACTTT.

The gene calls are TRBV12-3 or TRBV12-4 and TRBJ1-1, with a tentative D call TRBD1 (6 bases). Deletions cut 7 bases from V and 11 bases from J, with 17 bases between. This CDR3 spans 12 amino acids. CDR3 sequence reads: CASTIRQDVAFF. The CDR3 bases are TGTGCCAGCACCATCCGACAGGACGTCGCTTTCTTT.

This clone was detected ten times or more. The chain has TRBV7-9 and TRBJ2-1, with 7 nucleotides matching TRBD1. The CDR3 extends over 12 amino acids. The germline CDR1 and CDR2 sequences are SEHNR and FQNEAQ (reference sequence). Trimming removed 8 bases from V and 10 bases from J; junction bases left unmatched: 8. Written as DNA, the CDR3 is TGTGCCAGCGGAGGACGGGGACAGGAGCAGTTCTTC. Translated: CASGGRGQEQFF.

This clone appeared once. This chain links TRBV6-2 or TRBV6-3 with TRBJ1-5, with D possibly TRBD1 on 5 matching bases. There are 12 residues in the CDR3. In germline, CDR1 is MNHEY, CDR2 SVGEGT. With 5 bases removed from V and 6 bases from J, the gap between germline ends came to 8 bases. The CDR3 nucleotides read TGTGCCAGCAGTGAGGACACTCAGCCCCAGCATTTT. Its protein is CASSEDTQPQHF.

V is TRBV30 and J is TRBJ1-2; D unclear. V was trimmed by 0 bases and J by 0 bases, leaving 11 bases between them. This CDR3 is 15 amino acids long. CDR1 GTSNPN and CDR2 SVGIG come from the germline V gene (reference sequence). In nucleotides, the CDR3 is TGTGCCTGGAGTGTAGCGGGCCGGACTAACTATGGCTACACCTTC. It specifies CAWSVAGRTNYGYTF.

The CDR3 DNA reads TGTGCCAGCAGTTGGCTGGTAGGGACCCAGTACTTC. Residues: CASSWLVGTQYF. This chain uses TRBV28 with TRBJ2-5; D remains ambiguous. The CDR3 runs 12 residues. V was pared by 4 bases and J by 7 bases, with 10 bases between. Germline CDR1 reads MDHEN; CDR2 reads SYDVKM.

This clone was seen a single time. The CDR3 region is CASSSPSGTDTQYF. The CDR3 coding sequence is TGTGCCAGCAGCTCTCCCTCAGGCACAGATACGCAGTATTTT. V and J are TRBV7-2 and TRBJ2-3, with D unresolved. The V end lost 4 bases, the J end lost 1 base, and 9 bases lay between the germline ends. Per germline, CDR1 SGHTA and CDR2 FQGNSA. This CDR3 region has 14 residues.

This chain links TRBV7-2 with TRBJ1-3; D remains unclear. This CDR3 contains 15 residues. V gave up 4 bases and J gave up 4 bases, with 14 bases separating them. Germline V gene data show CDR1 as SGHTA and CDR2 as FQGNSA. In nucleotides, the CDR3 is TGTGCCAGCAGCTCGCGTGGCCAGGTCGGAAACACCATATATTTT. Residues: CASSSRGQVGNTIYF.

The rearrangement joins TRBV27 to TRBJ2-1, with 7 bases lining up with TRBD1. Germline V gives CDR1 MNHEY, CDR2 SMNVEV (reference sequence). V shed 4 bases, J shed 5 bases, and the junction held 2 bases outside the gene matches. This CDR3 has 13 amino acids. The chain's CDR3 is CASSWTGHNEQFF. The CDR3 region has the DNA TGTGCCAGCAGTTGGACAGGCCACAATGAGCAGTTCTTC.

The rearrangement joins TRBV5-1 to TRBJ2-3, with a weak D call TRBD1 (6 bases). Per the germline V gene, CDR1 is SGHRS and CDR2 is YFSETQ. The CDR3 runs to 17 residues. Trimming removed 0 bases from V and 6 bases from J, with 20 bases in between. CDR3 nucleotides: TGCGCCAGCAGCTTGGTTGGCACAGGGTCCATGTCGGATACGCAGTATTTT. Protein product: CASSLVGTGSMSDTQYF.

J is TRBJ1-4 and V is TRBV5-1; D is unclear. The ends were cut back, 0 bases at V and 4 bases at J, with 10 bases in the middle. The length of the CDR3 is 15 residues. Germline-derived CDR1 and CDR2 are SGHRS and YFSETQ. CDR3 amino acids: CASSLEGSNNEKLFF. Written as DNA, the CDR3 is TGCGCCAGCAGCTTGGAAGGGTCTAATAATGAAAAACTGTTTTTT.

The chain has TRBV7-3 and TRBJ2-1, with TRBD1 matching 10 bases. The CDR3 covers 15 residues. V was pared by 5 bases and J by 3 bases, with 4 bases of the junction left unmatched. The germline gives CDR1 SGHTA, CDR2 FQGTGA. CDR3 protein: CASSPGTGVYNEQFF. The CDR3 DNA reads as TGTGCCAGCAGCCCCGGGACAGGGGTCTACAATGAGCAGTTCTTC. Complete variable domain (other parts from reference TRBV7-3 and TRBJ2-1): GAGVSQTPSNKVTEKGKYVELRCDPISGHTALYWYRQSLGQGPEFLIYFQGTGAADDSGLPNDRFFAVRPEGSVSTLKIQRTERGDSAVYLCASSPGTGVYNEQFFGPGTRLTVL.

The V call is TRBV27, the J call TRBJ2-7; TRBD1 matches 10 bases. Germline V gives CDR1 MNHEY, CDR2 SMNVEV (reference sequence). V lost 3 bases to trimming and J lost 7 bases; unmatched junction nucleotides: 21. This CDR3 is 19 amino acids long. The CDR3 spells CASSFLTTPGTGALGEQYF. The CDR3 DNA reads as TGTGCCAGCAGTTTCCTCACTACCCCCGGGACAGGGGCCTTGGGGGAGCAGTACTTC.

J is TRBJ2-1 and V is TRBV12-3 or TRBV12-4; unclear D gene. This CDR3 region has 13 residues. Trimming cost V 3 bases and J 7 bases, with 10 bases left between them. This CDR3 reads CASSFPPLNEQFF. The CDR3 coding sequence is TGTGCCAGCAGTTTTCCCCCGTTGAATGAGCAGTTCTTC.